Ten or more counts support the clone carrying this T cell receptor beta chain. These data come from a study of T cells of healthy individuals. The CDR3 contains 16 residues. Trimming took off 3 bases at V and 1 base at J, with 15 bases between the two ends. From germline, CDR1 is SGHRS and CDR2 YFSETQ. Each CDR3 protein is one row after TCRdb ran MiXCR on the 5' RACE reads. The sample holds around 79,000 distinct CDR3 sequences; about 4.8% are singletons and the top ten take around 7.6%. The chain couples TRBV5-1 to TRBJ2-3; D remains ambiguous. This TCR derives from a female donor in good health. The CDR3 nucleotides are TGCGCCAGCAGCTCCGGCCGTCCAGATGGCACAGATACGCAGTATTTT. Translation gives CASSSGRPDGTDTQYF.